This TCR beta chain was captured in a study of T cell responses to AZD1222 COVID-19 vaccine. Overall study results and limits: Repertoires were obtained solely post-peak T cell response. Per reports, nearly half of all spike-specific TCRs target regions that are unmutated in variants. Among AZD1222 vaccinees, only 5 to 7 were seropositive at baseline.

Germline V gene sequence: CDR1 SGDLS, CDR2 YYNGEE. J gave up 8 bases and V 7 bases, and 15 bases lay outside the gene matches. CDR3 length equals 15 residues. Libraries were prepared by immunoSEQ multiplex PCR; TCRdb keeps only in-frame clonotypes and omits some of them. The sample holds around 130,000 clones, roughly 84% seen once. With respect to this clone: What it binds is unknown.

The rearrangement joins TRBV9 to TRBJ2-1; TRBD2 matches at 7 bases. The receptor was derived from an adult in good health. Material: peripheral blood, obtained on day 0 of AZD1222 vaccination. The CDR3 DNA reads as TGTGCCAGCGCAGAGACGGGGGGACTCGGCGATGAGCAGTTCTTC. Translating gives CASAETGGLGDEQFF.